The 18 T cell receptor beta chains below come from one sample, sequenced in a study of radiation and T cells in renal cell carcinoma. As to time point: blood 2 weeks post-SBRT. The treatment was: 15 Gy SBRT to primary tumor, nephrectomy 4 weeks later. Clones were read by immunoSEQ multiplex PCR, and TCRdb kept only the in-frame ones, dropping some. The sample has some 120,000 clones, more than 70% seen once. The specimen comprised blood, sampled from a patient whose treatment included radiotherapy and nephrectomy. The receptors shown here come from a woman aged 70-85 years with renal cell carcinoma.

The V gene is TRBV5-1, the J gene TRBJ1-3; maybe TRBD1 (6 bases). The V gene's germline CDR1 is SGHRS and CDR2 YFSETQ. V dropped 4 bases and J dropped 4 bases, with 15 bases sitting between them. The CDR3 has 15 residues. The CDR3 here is CASSEVRGEGNTIYF. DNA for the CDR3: TGCGCCAGCAGCGAAGTCAGGGGAGAGGGAAACACCATATATTTT. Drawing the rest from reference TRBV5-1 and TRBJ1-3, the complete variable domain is KAGVTQTPRYLIKTRGQQVTLSCSPISGHRSVSWYQQTPGQGLQFLFEYFSETQRNKGNFPGRFSGRQFSNSRSEMNVSTLELGDSALYLCASSEVRGEGNTIYFGEGSWLTVV.

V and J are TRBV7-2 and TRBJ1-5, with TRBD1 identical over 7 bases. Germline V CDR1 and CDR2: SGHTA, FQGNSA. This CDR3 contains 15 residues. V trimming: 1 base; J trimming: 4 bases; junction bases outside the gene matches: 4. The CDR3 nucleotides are TGTGCCAGCAGCTTAGGACAGGGATCGAATCAGCCCCAGCATTTT. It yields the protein CASSLGQGSNQPQHF.

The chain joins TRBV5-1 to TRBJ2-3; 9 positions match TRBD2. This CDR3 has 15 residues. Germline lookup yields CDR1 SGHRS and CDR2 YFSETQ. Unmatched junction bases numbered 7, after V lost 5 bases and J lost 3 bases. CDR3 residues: CASSSGTSITDTQYF. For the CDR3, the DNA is TGCGCCAGCAGTTCCGGGACTAGCATTACAGATACGCAGTATTTT.

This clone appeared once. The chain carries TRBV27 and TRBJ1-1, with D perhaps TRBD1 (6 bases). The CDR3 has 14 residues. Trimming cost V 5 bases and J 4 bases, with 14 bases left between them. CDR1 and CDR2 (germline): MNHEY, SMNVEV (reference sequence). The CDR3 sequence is CASSAQQGGTEAFF. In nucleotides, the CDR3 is TGTGCCAGCAGTGCACAACAGGGTGGCACTGAAGCTTTCTTT.

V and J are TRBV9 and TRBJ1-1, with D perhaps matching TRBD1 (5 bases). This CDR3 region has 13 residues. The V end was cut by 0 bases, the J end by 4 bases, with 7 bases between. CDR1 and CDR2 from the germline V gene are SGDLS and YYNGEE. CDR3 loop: CASSVERGTEAFF. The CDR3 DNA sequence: TGTGCCAGCAGCGTAGAAAGGGGCACTGAAGCTTTCTTT. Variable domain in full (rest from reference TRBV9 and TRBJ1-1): DSGVTQTPKHLITATGQRVTLRCSPRSGDLSVYWYQQSLDQGLQFLIQYYNGEERAKGNILERFSAQQFPDLHSELNLSSLELGDSALYFCASSVERGTEAFFGQGTRLTVV.

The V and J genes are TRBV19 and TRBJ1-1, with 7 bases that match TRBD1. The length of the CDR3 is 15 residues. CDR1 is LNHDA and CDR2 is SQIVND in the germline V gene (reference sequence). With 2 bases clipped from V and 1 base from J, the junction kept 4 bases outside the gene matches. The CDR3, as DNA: TGTGCCAGTAGTATACAGGGGGAGAAGAACACTGAAGCTTTCTTT. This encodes CASSIQGEKNTEAFF.

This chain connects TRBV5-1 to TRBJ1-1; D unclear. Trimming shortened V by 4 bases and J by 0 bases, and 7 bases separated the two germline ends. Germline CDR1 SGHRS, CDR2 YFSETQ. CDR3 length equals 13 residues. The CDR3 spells CASSRVLNTEAFF. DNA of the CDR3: TGCGCCAGCAGCCGCGTATTGAACACTGAAGCTTTCTTT.

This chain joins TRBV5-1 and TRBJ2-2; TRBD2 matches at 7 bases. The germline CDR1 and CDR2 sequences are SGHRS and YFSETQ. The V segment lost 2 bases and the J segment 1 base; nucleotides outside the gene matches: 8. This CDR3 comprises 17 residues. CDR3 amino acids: CASSFKSGGLNTGELFF. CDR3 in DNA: TGCGCCAGCAGCTTTAAGTCGGGGGGTTTGAACACCGGGGAGCTGTTTTTT.

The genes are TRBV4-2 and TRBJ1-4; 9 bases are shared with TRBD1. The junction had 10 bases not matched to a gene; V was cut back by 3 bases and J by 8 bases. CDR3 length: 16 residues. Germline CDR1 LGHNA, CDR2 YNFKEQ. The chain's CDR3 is CASSQSPDRGEEKLFF. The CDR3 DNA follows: TGTGCCAGCAGCCAGTCCCCAGACAGGGGGGAAGAAAAACTGTTTTTT.

DNA of the CDR3: TGTGCCAGCAGCTTCCAGAATATGAACACTGAAGCTTTCTTT. Protein: CASSFQNMNTEAFF. The rearrangement uses TRBV5-6 and TRBJ1-1, with D uncertain. This CDR3 has 14 amino acids. V lost 2 bases to trimming and J lost 0 bases, with 8 bases between them. Germline V CDR1 and CDR2: SGHDT, YYEEEE. Complete variable domain (other parts from reference TRBV5-6 and TRBJ1-1): DAGVTQSPTHLIKTRGQQVTLRCSPKSGHDTVSWYQQALGQGPQFIFQYYEEEERQRGNFPDRFSGHQFPNYSSELNVNALLLGDSALYLCASSFQNMNTEAFFGQGTRLTVV.

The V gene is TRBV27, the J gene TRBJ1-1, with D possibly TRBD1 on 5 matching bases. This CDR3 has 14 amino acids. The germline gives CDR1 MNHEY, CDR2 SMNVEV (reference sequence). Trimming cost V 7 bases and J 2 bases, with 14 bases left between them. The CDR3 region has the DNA TGTGCCAGCAAATACGACAGCCGAAACACTGAAGCTTTCTTT. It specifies CASKYDSRNTEAFF.

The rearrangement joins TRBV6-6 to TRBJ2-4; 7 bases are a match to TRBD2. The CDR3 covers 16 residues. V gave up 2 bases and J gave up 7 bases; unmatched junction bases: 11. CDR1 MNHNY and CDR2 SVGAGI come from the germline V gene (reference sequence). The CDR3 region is CASSYPIAGPGNIQYF. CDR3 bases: TGTGCCAGCAGTTACCCAATAGCGGGCCCAGGGAACATTCAGTACTTC.

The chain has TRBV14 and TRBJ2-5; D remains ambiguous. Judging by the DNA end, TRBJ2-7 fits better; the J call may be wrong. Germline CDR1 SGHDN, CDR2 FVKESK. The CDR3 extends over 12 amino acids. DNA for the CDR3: TGTGCCAGCAGCCAAGTAATATACGAGCAGTACTTC. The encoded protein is CASSQVIYEQYF.

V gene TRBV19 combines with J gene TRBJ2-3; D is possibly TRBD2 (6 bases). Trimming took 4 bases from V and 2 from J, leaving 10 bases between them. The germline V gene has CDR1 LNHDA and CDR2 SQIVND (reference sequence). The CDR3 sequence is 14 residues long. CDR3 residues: CASSKGLLTDTQYF. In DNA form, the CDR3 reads TGTGCCAGTAGTAAGGGACTCCTCACAGATACGCAGTATTTT.

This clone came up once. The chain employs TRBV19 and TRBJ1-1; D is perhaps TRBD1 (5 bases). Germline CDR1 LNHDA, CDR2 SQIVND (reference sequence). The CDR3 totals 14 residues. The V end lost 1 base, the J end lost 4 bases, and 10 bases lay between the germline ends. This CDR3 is CASSIVAGPTEAFF. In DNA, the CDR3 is TGTGCCAGTAGTATAGTTGCGGGGCCCACTGAAGCTTTCTTT.

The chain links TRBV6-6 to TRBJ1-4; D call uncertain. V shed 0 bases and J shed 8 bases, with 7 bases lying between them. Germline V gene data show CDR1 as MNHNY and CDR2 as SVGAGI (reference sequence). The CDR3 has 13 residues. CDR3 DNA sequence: TGTGCCAGCAGTTACTCCCCCGAGGAAAAACTGTTTTTT. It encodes CASSYSPEEKLFF.

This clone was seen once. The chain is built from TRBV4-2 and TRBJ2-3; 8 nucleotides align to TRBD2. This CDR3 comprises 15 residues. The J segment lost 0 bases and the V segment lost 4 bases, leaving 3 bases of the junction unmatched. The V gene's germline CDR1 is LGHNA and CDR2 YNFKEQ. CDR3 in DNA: TGTGCCAGCAGCCGACAGCGGGGGAGCACAGATACGCAGTATTTT. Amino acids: CASSRQRGSTDTQYF.

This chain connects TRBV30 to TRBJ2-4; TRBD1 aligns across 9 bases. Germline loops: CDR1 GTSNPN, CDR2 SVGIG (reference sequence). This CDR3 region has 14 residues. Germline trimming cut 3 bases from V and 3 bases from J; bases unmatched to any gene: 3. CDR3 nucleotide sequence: TGTGCCTGGAGCCACAGGGGGCGCAAAAACATTCAGTACTTC. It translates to CAWSHRGRKNIQYF.